This T cell receptor (beta chain) was sequenced during a study of cytomegalovirus exposure and HLA in healthy donors. Study results and caveats: Most subjects' HLA-A and HLA-B alleles were reportedly predicted from TCR beta sequences. Later analysis showed TCR association rates varying by HLA locus, highest for DRB1 and lowest for HLA-C.

Vbeta (60) and Jbeta (13) primers were used in the PCR. Sequencing used immunoSEQ multiplex PCR; TCRdb keeps in-frame clones, though not all of them. The sample shows about 98,000 clones, about 83% of them seen only once. A note on this clone: The antigen remains unidentified.

Germline CDR1 is SGHRS and CDR2 is YFSETQ. The CDR3 has 15 residues. Trimming cost V 4 bases and J 4 bases; bases outside gene matches: 11. Input material: PBMCs. The rearrangement uses TRBV5-1 and TRBJ2-7, with 7 bases fitting TRBD2. The TCR comes from a female donor in good health and CMV-seropositive. The CDR3 loop reads CASSPGALAAYEQYF. CDR3 in DNA: TGCGCCAGCAGCCCTGGAGCGCTAGCGGCTTACGAGCAGTACTTC.